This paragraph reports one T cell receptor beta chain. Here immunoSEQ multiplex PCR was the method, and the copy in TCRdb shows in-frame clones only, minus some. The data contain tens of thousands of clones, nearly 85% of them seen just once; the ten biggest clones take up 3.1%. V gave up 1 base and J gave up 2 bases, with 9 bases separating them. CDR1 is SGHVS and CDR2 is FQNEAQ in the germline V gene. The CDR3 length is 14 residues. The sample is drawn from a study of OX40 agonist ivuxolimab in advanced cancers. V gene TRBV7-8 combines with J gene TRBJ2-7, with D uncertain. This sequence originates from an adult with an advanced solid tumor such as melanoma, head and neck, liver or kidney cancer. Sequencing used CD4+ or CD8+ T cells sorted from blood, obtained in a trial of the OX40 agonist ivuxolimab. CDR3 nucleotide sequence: TGTGCCAGCAGCTTAGGTGTTAGCCCCTACGAGCAGTACTTC. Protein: CASSLGVSPYEQYF.